This TCR beta chain was obtained from a study of cytomegalovirus exposure and HLA in healthy donors. General study findings and limits: The study had only CMV serostatus as immune exposure information.

Nominally healthy donors were sampled, though unrecorded immune exposures were likely. PCR was performed using 60 Vbeta and 13 Jbeta primers. The data were produced by immunoSEQ multiplex PCR, yet TCRdb's version contains in-frame clones alone and is incomplete. This table has some 140,000 clones, 60% to 85% appearing once. Trimming pared 0 bases from V and 1 base from J, leaving 9 bases between. CDR3 length: 15 amino acids. CDR1 SGDLS and CDR2 YYNGEE come from the germline V gene. Notes on this clone: The antigen remains unidentified.

Sequenced: PBMCs. The receptor's source is a woman aged 40 to 49 in good health and CMV-seronegative. The genes are TRBV9 and TRBJ2-3, with a tentative D call TRBD1 (6 bases). The CDR3 here is CASSVESGGTDTQYF. In DNA, the CDR3 is TGTGCCAGCAGCGTAGAGTCAGGGGGCACAGATACGCAGTATTTT.